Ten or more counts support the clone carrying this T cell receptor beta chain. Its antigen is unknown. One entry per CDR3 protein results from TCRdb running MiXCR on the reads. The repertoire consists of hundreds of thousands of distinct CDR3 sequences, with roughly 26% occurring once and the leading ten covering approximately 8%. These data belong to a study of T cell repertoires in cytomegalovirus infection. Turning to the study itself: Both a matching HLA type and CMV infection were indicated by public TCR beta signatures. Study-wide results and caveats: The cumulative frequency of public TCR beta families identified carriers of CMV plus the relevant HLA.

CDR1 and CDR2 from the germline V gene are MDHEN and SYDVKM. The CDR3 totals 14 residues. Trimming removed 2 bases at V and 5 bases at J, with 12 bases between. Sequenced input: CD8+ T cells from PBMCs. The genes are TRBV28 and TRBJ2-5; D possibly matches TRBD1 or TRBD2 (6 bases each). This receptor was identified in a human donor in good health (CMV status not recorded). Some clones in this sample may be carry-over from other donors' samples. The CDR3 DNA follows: TGTGCCAGCAGTTTAAGTGGGGGGCGCGAGACCCAGTACTTC. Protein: CASSLSGGRETQYF.